This T cell receptor (beta chain) was captured in a study of Ad26.COV2.S vaccination and SARS-CoV-2 variants. Study-wide results and caveats: Substantial breadth was reportedly displayed by spike-specific CD8+ and CD4+ T cell responses after vaccination.

Here immunoSEQ multiplex PCR was the method, and the copy in TCRdb shows in-frame clones only, minus some. The sample carries some 340,000 clones, 86% recorded once. Comments on this clone: Its cognate antigen is unknown.

The treatment is: some 19 received Ad26.COV2.S at low or high dose, single or two shots; a few received placebo; per-sample allocation not given. Samples analyzed were those drawn on day 63 after the first vaccine or placebo injection. Immunization relied on an Ad26 vector, which expressed Wuhan-strain SARS-CoV-2 spike. Trimming removed 6 bases at V and 4 bases at J, with 13 bases between. From germline, CDR1 is LGHDT and CDR2 YNNKEL (reference sequence). The CDR3 covers 14 residues. The sample in question was peripheral blood, obtained in a trial of Ad26.COV2.S vaccine versus placebo. The source is a person aged 18-65 years who received the Ad26.COV2.S COVID-19 vaccine or a placebo. J is TRBJ1-3 and V is TRBV3-1 (or the pseudogene TRBV3-2); possible D gene TRBD1, 5 bases. As DNA, the CDR3 is TGTGCCAGCAGTCCTCGGGACCTAGGAAACACCATATATTTT. This translates into CASSPRDLGNTIYF.